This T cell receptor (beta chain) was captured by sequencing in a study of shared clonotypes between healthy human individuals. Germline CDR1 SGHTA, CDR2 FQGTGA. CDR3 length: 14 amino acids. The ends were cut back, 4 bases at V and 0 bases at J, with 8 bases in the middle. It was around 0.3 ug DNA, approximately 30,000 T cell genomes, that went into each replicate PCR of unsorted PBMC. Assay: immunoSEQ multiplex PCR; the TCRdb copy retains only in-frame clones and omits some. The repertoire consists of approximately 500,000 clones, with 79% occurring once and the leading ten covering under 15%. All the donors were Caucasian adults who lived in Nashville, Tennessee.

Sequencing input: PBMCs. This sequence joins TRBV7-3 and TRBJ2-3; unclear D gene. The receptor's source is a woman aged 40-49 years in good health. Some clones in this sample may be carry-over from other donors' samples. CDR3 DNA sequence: TGTGCCAGCAGCTACACCACTAGCACAGATACGCAGTATTTT. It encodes CASSYTTSTDTQYF.